This T cell receptor (beta chain) came from a study of cytotoxic CD8 clonotypes in ibrutinib-treated CLL. Study-wide results and limits: Sustained-remission patients were sampled at one set of times and progressing patients at different ones. Before falling back toward baseline at progression, clonality had risen at the time of ibrutinib response.

TCRdb keeps only in-frame clones here, not all; method: immunoSEQ multiplex PCR. The sample records over 40,000 clones, around four fifths being singletons. CDR3 length equals 14 residues. V shed 0 bases, J shed 4 bases, and the junction held 3 bases outside the gene matches. Germline V gene data show CDR1 as SGHRS and CDR2 as YFSETQ. Comment on this clone: The antigen remains unidentified.

The rearrangement uses TRBV5-1 and TRBJ1-1; 7 positions agree with TRBD1. The sample consisted of PBMCs, taken after 24 months of ibrutinib treatment. The sequence was obtained from a human donor with chronic lymphocytic leukemia. CDR3 amino acids: CASSLAGGSTEAFF. The CDR3 bases are TGCGCCAGCAGCTTGGCAGGGGGAAGCACTGAAGCTTTCTTT. Looking up the rest from reference TRBV5-1 and TRBJ1-1 gives the full variable domain: KAGVTQTPRYLIKTRGQQVTLSCSPISGHRSVSWYQQTPGQGLQFLFEYFSETQRNKGNFPGRFSGRQFSNSRSEMNVSTLELGDSALYLCASSLAGGSTEAFFGQGTRLTVV.